Below, 29 T cell receptor beta chains from the same sample are listed, as sequenced in a study of response to subunit inactivated influenza vaccine. TCRdb ran MiXCR on the RT-PCR reads and lists one entry per CDR3 protein. The sample holds more than 700,000 distinct CDR3 sequences, 21% seen once. The material sequenced was PBMCs from blood, taken 5 to 6 days after vaccination. The receptors here all came from a man aged 50-60 years who received an inactivated influenza vaccine.

The chain joins TRBV5-1 to TRBJ2-5; D is unresolved. The germline CDR1 and CDR2 sequences are SGHRS and YFSETQ. The germline V and J ends were trimmed by 0 bases and 1 base, with 7 bases remaining between them. The CDR3 has 14 amino acids. The DNA for the CDR3 is TGCGCCAGCAGCTTGGCCCAGTTCCAAGAGACCCAGTACTTC. This gives the protein CASSLAQFQETQYF.

The chain has TRBV7-2 and TRBJ1-1, with D unclear. The CDR3 consists of 17 residues. Germline loops: CDR1 SGHTA, CDR2 FQGNSA. V was trimmed by 0 bases and J by 3 bases, leaving 17 bases between them. The DNA of the CDR3 is TGTGCCAGCAGCTTAGCGATGAGGGAGCTAATTGACACTGAAGCTTTCTTT. Translating it yields CASSLAMRELIDTEAFF.

The V and J genes are TRBV20-1 and TRBJ2-2; tentatively, D is TRBD1 (6 bases). Deletions cut 3 bases from V and 1 base from J, with 9 bases between. In germline, CDR1 is DFQATT, CDR2 SNEGSKA (reference sequence). CDR3 length: 14 amino acids. The DNA for the CDR3 is TGCAGTGCTAGCGTGACAGGGAACACCGGGGAGCTGTTTTTT. Translated: CSASVTGNTGELFF.

This rearrangement joins TRBV3-1 to TRBJ1-2; weak D call: TRBD1 (6 bases). The CDR3 covers 13 residues. V was shortened by 3 bases and J by 7 bases, with 12 bases between the two germline ends. In germline, CDR1 is LGHDT, CDR2 YNNKEL (reference sequence). The CDR3: CASSHRGAAGYTF. CDR3 sequence (DNA): TGTGCCAGCAGCCATCGGGGGGCGGCTGGCTACACCTTC.

A few counts support this clonotype. The chain uses TRBV4-3 and TRBJ1-1; D gene unclear. Between the trimmed V and J ends, which lost 1 base and 13 bases, there was a span of 10 bases. This CDR3 region has 11 residues. Germline CDR1 reads LGHNA; CDR2 reads YSLEER. The CDR3 DNA is TGCGCCAGCAGCCAAGGGTCGTACCATTTCTTT. This translates into CASSQGSYHFF.

The chain couples TRBV12-3 or TRBV12-4 to TRBJ1-3, with D unclear. The CDR3 is 15 amino acids. This CDR3 is CAAGSVQSSGNTIYF. In DNA, the CDR3 is TGTGCTGCGGGGAGTGTGCAGAGCTCTGGAAACACCATATATTTT.

The rearrangement joins TRBV24-1 to TRBJ2-1, with 11 nucleotides matching TRBD1. CDR1 and CDR2 from the germline V gene are KGHDR and SFDVKD. V trimming: 3 bases; J trimming: 7 bases; junction bases outside the gene matches: 7. This CDR3 comprises 16 residues. The CDR3 reads CATSDPAGTGGNEQFF. As DNA, the CDR3 is TGTGCCACCAGTGATCCGGCCGGGACAGGGGGAAATGAGCAGTTCTTC.

CDR3 bases: TGTGCCAGCAGTTTTGGGACAGGGGCCCACGAGCAGTACTTC. Protein product: CASSFGTGAHEQYF. The chain links TRBV12-3 or TRBV12-4 to TRBJ2-7; 10 bases line up with TRBD1. The CDR3 has 14 amino acids. Trimming took 3 bases from V and 5 from J; bases not matched to a gene: 4.

This clonotype has a handful of counts. The rearrangement joins TRBV4-2 to TRBJ2-1; the D gene is possibly TRBD2 (5 bases). The CDR3 loop spans 13 amino acids. CDR1 and CDR2 (germline): LGHNA, YNFKEQ. The V gene lost 2 bases and the J gene lost 5 bases, with 7 bases spanning the gap. The CDR3 reads CASSQPGDNEQFF. The CDR3 nucleotides are TGTGCCAGCAGCCAACCCGGGGACAATGAGCAGTTCTTC.

This clonotype was seen once. The chain carries TRBV28 and TRBJ2-5; either TRBD1 or TRBD2 may supply D (5 bases each). V dropped 6 bases and J dropped 5 bases, with 16 bases sitting between them. Germline V lookup: CDR1 MDHEN, CDR2 SYDVKM. The CDR3 contains 14 residues. CDR3 loop: CASRQRPGPETQYF. In DNA form, the CDR3 reads TGTGCCAGCAGGCAACGTCCGGGACCCGAGACCCAGTACTTC.

This clonotype has at least ten counts. CDR3 sequence: CASSPGQGFYEQYF. The CDR3 DNA sequence: TGTGCCAGCAGCCCGGGACAAGGATTCTACGAGCAGTACTTC. The chain recombines TRBV12-3 or TRBV12-4 with TRBJ2-7; D may be TRBD1 (6 bases). The CDR3 sequence is 14 residues long. V dropped 6 bases and J dropped 3 bases, with 15 bases sitting between them.

As regards this clonotype: This may be a read error: a much more frequent sequence differs by one nucleotide. The V gene is TRBV12-3 or TRBV12-4, the J gene TRBJ2-3, with D possibly being TRBD1 (5 bases). CDR3 length: 15 residues. V lost 6 bases, J lost 0 bases, and 13 bases lay in between. CDR3 DNA sequence: TGTGCCAGCAGATCGATAAGGGGTAGCACAGATACGCAGTATTTT. Its protein product is CASRSIRGSTDTQYF.

The V call is TRBV12-3 or TRBV12-4, the J call TRBJ2-1; TRBD2 agrees at 11 bases. J was trimmed by 4 bases and V by 3 bases; bases with no gene match: 5. This CDR3 has 16 amino acids. CDR3 sequence reads: CASSFPGTSGYNEQFF. DNA for the CDR3: TGTGCCAGCAGTTTCCCCGGGACTAGCGGTTACAATGAGCAGTTCTTC.

This clonotype was detected only a few times. The chain uses TRBV6-6 and TRBJ1-1; 10 bases align to TRBD1. The trim removed 0 bases at V and 10 bases at J, leaving 2 bases unmatched. The CDR3 has 13 amino acids. Germline CDR1 and CDR2: MNHNY and SVGAGI (reference sequence). This CDR3 is CASSYSGQGPAFF. The CDR3 DNA reads TGTGCCAGCAGTTACTCGGGACAGGGGCCAGCTTTCTTT.

This clonotype occurred a few times. The chain has TRBV20-1 and TRBJ1-4; no clear D. Per the germline V gene, CDR1 is DFQATT and CDR2 is SNEGSKA (reference sequence). The CDR3 is 14 residues long. The CDR3 spells CSGLRGQTNEKLFF. CDR3 DNA sequence: TGCAGCGGATTGCGCGGCCAAACTAATGAAAAACTGTTTTTT.

This clonotype was picked up many times. The chain has TRBV20-1 and TRBJ2-7, with 12 bases aligning to TRBD2. CDR3 length: 12 amino acids. Germline V gene data show CDR1 as DFQATT and CDR2 as SNEGSKA (reference sequence). V lost 6 bases, J lost 7 bases, and 4 bases stayed unmatched. Here the CDR3 reads CSARLAGVEQYF. CDR3 DNA sequence: TGCAGTGCCCGACTAGCGGGAGTGGAGCAGTACTTC.

This clonotype was picked up a small number of times. This rearrangement joins TRBV4-3 to TRBJ2-1, with D unresolved. V lost 0 bases, J lost 10 bases, and 10 bases lay in between. The CDR3 has 13 residues. Germline V gene lookup returns CDR1 LGHNA and CDR2 YSLEER. The CDR3 region has the DNA TGCGCCAGCAGCCAAGATCCGAGAAGCGAGCAGTTCTTC. Translation: CASSQDPRSEQFF.

This clonotype has only a few counts. This chain connects TRBV4-3 to TRBJ2-3; D might be TRBD2 (6 bases). The germline V gene has CDR1 LGHNA and CDR2 YSLEER. The length of the CDR3 is 17 residues. Between the trimmed V and J ends, which lost 0 bases and 1 base, there was a span of 14 bases. The CDR3 here is CASSQDSVGLGTDTQYF. The DNA for the CDR3 is TGCGCCAGCAGCCAAGATTCGGTGGGACTTGGCACAGATACGCAGTATTTT.

This sequence joins TRBV12-3 or TRBV12-4 and TRBJ2-7, with TRBD2 matching over 9 bases. V lost 3 bases, J lost 3 bases, and 3 bases stayed unmatched. This CDR3 comprises 14 residues. In DNA form, the CDR3 reads TGTGCCAGCAGTTTCTCTAGCGGGGTCTACGAGCAGTACTTC. Translation: CASSFSSGVYEQYF.

This clonotype was observed many times. V gene TRBV30 combines with J gene TRBJ2-5; no clear D. Trimming took 3 bases from V and 4 from J, leaving 6 bases between them. CDR3 length equals 11 residues. The germline CDR1 and CDR2 sequences are GTSNPN and SVGIG (reference sequence). CDR3 bases: TGTGCCTGGAGCACCCGAGAGACCCAGTACTTC. Protein sequence: CAWSTRETQYF.

This chain joins TRBV20-1 and TRBJ2-1; TRBD2 matches at 14 bases. The germline V gene encodes CDR1 DFQATT and CDR2 SNEGSKA (reference sequence). V gave up 6 bases and J gave up 8 bases; unmatched junction bases: 6. CDR3 length: 14 residues. The CDR3 sequence is CSAMGTSGSYEQFF. As DNA, the CDR3 is TGCAGTGCCATGGGGACTAGCGGGAGCTATGAGCAGTTCTTC.

This clonotype was observed a few times. The chain employs TRBV12-3 or TRBV12-4 and TRBJ2-3, with D tentatively TRBD2 (5 bases). This CDR3 has 13 amino acids. V lost 5 bases to trimming and J lost 4 bases, with 10 bases between them. The CDR3 region has the DNA TGTGCCAGCAGTCCCACGGGATCAGATACGCAGTATTTT. It yields the protein CASSPTGSDTQYF.

In its sample, this clonotype was seen a few times. The V gene is TRBV13, the J gene TRBJ1-1, with a weak D call TRBD1 (5 bases). The germline gives CDR1 PRHDT, CDR2 FYEKMQ (reference sequence). V shed 5 bases and J shed 1 base, with 11 bases lying between them. This CDR3 has 14 residues. The DNA for the CDR3 is TGTGCCAGCAGCCCGCGACAGAGGAACACTGAAGCTTTCTTT. Its protein is CASSPRQRNTEAFF.

The chain couples TRBV28 to TRBJ2-3, with a weak D call TRBD2 (5 bases). This CDR3 spans 16 amino acids. Looked up from germline, CDR1 is MDHEN and CDR2 is SYDVKM. Trimming pared 6 bases from V and 3 bases from J, leaving 19 bases between. CDR3: CASRLETARRTDTQYF. The CDR3 DNA reads as TGTGCCAGCAGATTGGAAACAGCGAGGAGGACAGATACGCAGTATTTT.

The chain couples TRBV20-1 to TRBJ2-7; the D is unclear. CDR1 is DFQATT and CDR2 is SNEGSKA in the germline V gene (reference sequence). This CDR3 contains 13 residues. Deletions cut 1 base from V and 5 bases from J, with 12 bases between. The CDR3 here is CSARVSYLNEQYF. CDR3 bases: TGCAGTGCTAGAGTAAGCTATCTGAACGAGCAGTACTTC.

This clonotype was observed a few times. This chain uses TRBV20-1 with TRBJ2-1; TRBD2 might be the D (5 bases). Germline CDR1 reads DFQATT; CDR2 reads SNEGSKA (reference sequence). Trimming shortened V by 2 bases and J by 0 bases, and 17 bases separated the two germline ends. The CDR3 length is 17 residues. The CDR3 loop is CSARRPRGESSYNEQFF. CDR3 nucleotides: TGCAGTGCTAGAAGGCCCCGGGGAGAAAGCTCCTACAATGAGCAGTTCTTC.

This clonotype has only a few counts. V gene TRBV29-1 combines with J gene TRBJ2-3; 7 positions match TRBD2. CDR1 is SQVTM, CDR2 ANQGSEA, per germline. The V and J ends lost 6 bases and 1 base, in that order; junction bases with no gene match: 4. This CDR3 comprises 13 residues. The CDR3 coding sequence is TGCAGCGTACTCCTAGCGGGCACAGATACGCAGTATTTT. This translates into CSVLLAGTDTQYF.

This clonotype was seen a handful of times. This chain connects TRBV7-6 to TRBJ2-7; D is possibly TRBD1 (5 bases). The CDR3 spans 16 residues. CDR1 is SGHVS, CDR2 FNYEAQ, per germline. Trimming removed 6 bases from V and 3 bases from J, with 21 bases in between. The CDR3 bases are TGTGCCAGCAGTCCACCCCCCTACAGGTCAGGCTACGAGCAGTACTTC. Amino acid sequence: CASSPPPYRSGYEQYF.

This clonotype turned up a few times. The rearrangement joins TRBV15 to TRBJ2-4, with D perhaps matching TRBD2 (5 bases). Germline CDR1 is LNHNV and CDR2 is YYDKDF (reference sequence). This CDR3 spans 15 amino acids. V was trimmed by 1 base and J by 6 bases, leaving 13 bases between them. In DNA form, the CDR3 reads TGTGCCACCAGCAGAGGTCGGGAACTGGGAAACATTCAGTACTTC. Translating gives CATSRGRELGNIQYF.